The 21 T cell receptor beta chains presented below share a single source sample, sequenced in a study of blood T cells in healthy people across ages. The second PCR ran about 6 to 11 cycles with a sample-barcoded 5' primer and J-beta primers. TCRdb redid the calling of the 5' RACE reads with MiXCR, one entry per CDR3 protein. The data contain hundreds of thousands of distinct CDR3 sequences, under 45% of them singletons. The sample taken for sequencing was blood. The receptors derive from a man between 60 and 75 years old in good health.

The V call is TRBV9, the J call TRBJ2-3; TRBD1 aligns across 7 bases. With 2 bases clipped from V and 4 bases from J, the junction kept 4 bases outside the gene matches. This CDR3 has 14 residues. Germline V lookup: CDR1 SGDLS, CDR2 YYNGEE. The CDR3, as DNA: TGTGCCAGCAGCGTTACAGGGGTGGCAGATACGCAGTATTTT. This translates into CASSVTGVADTQYF.

This clonotype was detected a few times. This rearrangement joins TRBV7-6 to TRBJ1-6; possible D gene TRBD1, 6 bases. The V and J ends lost 5 bases and 9 bases respectively, with 17 bases between them. CDR1 and CDR2 (germline): SGHVS, FNYEAQ. The CDR3 runs to 15 residues. The CDR3 bases are TGTGCCAGCAGCCCAAACAGGGATGCCGGTTCACCCCTCCACTTT. Translating it yields CASSPNRDAGSPLHF.

This clonotype has ten or more counts. The genes are TRBV5-1 and TRBJ2-7; 9 nucleotides line up with TRBD1. Germline assignment: CDR1 SGHRS and CDR2 YFSETQ. The CDR3 extends over 14 amino acids. J lost 5 bases, V lost 5 bases, and 8 bases had no gene match. The CDR3 DNA follows: TGCGCCAGCAGGAAACAGGGGGCGGCCGACGAGCAGTACTTC. Translated, it gives CASRKQGAADEQYF.

The V call is TRBV10-3, the J call TRBJ2-7; D possibly corresponds to TRBD2 (6 bases). The DNA end is more similar to TRBJ2-5, so the J call may be wrong. In germline, CDR1 is ENHRY, CDR2 SYGVKD. The CDR3 has 13 amino acids. CDR3 sequence: CAIGGTTGVTQYF. The CDR3 DNA follows: TGTGCCATCGGGGGGACGACGGGGGTGACCCAGTACTTC.

The gene calls are TRBV29-1 and TRBJ2-5; D tentatively fits TRBD1 or TRBD2 (6 bases each). The germline V and J ends were trimmed by 3 bases and 7 bases, with 21 bases remaining between them. The CDR3 consists of 15 residues. Looked up from germline, CDR1 is SQVTM and CDR2 is ANQGSEA. CDR3 DNA: TGCAGCGTTGAGGAGGGGGTTACGATAAGGGGGACCCAGTACTTC. Its protein product is CSVEEGVTIRGTQYF.

V gene TRBV4-3 combines with J gene TRBJ2-1; tentative D call: TRBD2 (6 bases). With 8 bases removed from V and 5 bases from J, the gap between germline ends came to 10 bases. Germline CDR1 is LGHNA and CDR2 is YSLEER. This CDR3 is 12 amino acids long. This CDR3 is CASARLDNEQFF. In DNA, the CDR3 is TGCGCCAGCGCGAGACTAGACAATGAGCAGTTCTTC.

The genes are TRBV20-1 and TRBJ2-3; D gene ambiguous. The CDR3 runs 13 residues. Germline-derived CDR1 and CDR2 are DFQATT and SNEGSKA (reference sequence). Trimming pared 6 bases from V and 6 bases from J, leaving 16 bases between. The CDR3 is CSALRARRDTQYF. The DNA for the CDR3 is TGCAGTGCGCTGCGTGCCCGTCGGGATACGCAGTATTTT.

The chain links TRBV5-1 to TRBJ1-6; weak D call: TRBD1 (6 bases). The germline V gene encodes CDR1 SGHRS and CDR2 YFSETQ. The CDR3 runs 14 residues. Deletions cut 4 bases from V and 7 bases from J, with 12 bases between. The CDR3: CASSRDIWNSPLHF. The CDR3 DNA sequence: TGCGCCAGCAGCCGGGACATTTGGAATTCACCCCTCCACTTT.

This clonotype was picked up a small number of times. This sequence joins TRBV20-1 and TRBJ2-5, with D uncertain. The germline V gene has CDR1 DFQATT and CDR2 SNEGSKA (reference sequence). The V end lost 6 bases, the J end lost 3 bases, and 11 bases lay between the germline ends. The length of the CDR3 is 12 residues. The CDR3 here is CSANLAEETQYF. In nucleotides, the CDR3 is TGCAGTGCCAATCTTGCGGAAGAGACCCAGTACTTC.

This clonotype was counted a few times. This sequence joins TRBV3-1 and TRBJ2-1, with TRBD1 matching over 9 bases. The CDR3 is made up of 17 amino acids. Losses at the gene ends were 2 bases for V and 5 bases for J; bases not matched to a gene: 10. Germline CDR1 is LGHDT and CDR2 is YNNKEL (reference sequence). CDR3 loop: CASSQPSGTGRNNEQFF. In DNA form, the CDR3 reads TGTGCCAGCAGCCAACCATCAGGGACAGGGAGAAACAATGAGCAGTTCTTC.

The chain joins TRBV18 to TRBJ2-3; D remains unclear. The CDR3 is 13 residues long. Germline V gives CDR1 KGHSH, CDR2 LQKENI. Trimming removed 6 bases from V and 4 bases from J, with 11 bases in between. The CDR3 is CASSRRGPDTQYF. CDR3 nucleotides: TGTGCCAGCTCCCGTCGCGGACCAGATACGCAGTATTTT.

The sample holds a few counts of this clonotype. V gene TRBV5-1 combines with J gene TRBJ2-7; D might be TRBD1 (6 bases). The CDR3 runs to 11 residues. The V and J ends lost 5 bases and 6 bases respectively, with 9 bases between them. Germline values: CDR1 SGHRS, CDR2 YFSETQ. CDR3 amino acids: CASRLDSEQYF. CDR3 DNA sequence: TGCGCCAGCAGGCTGGACAGCGAGCAGTACTTC.

This clonotype occurred a few times. This chain connects TRBV7-2 to TRBJ2-1, with 9 positions matching TRBD1. Germline V gene sequence: CDR1 SGHTA, CDR2 FQGNSA. Trimming took 3 bases from V and 6 from J; bases not matched to a gene: 9. The CDR3 covers 16 residues. This CDR3 is CASSFLPGTGTNEQFF. CDR3 sequence (DNA): TGTGCCAGCAGCTTTCTCCCCGGGACAGGGACCAATGAGCAGTTCTTC. Complete variable domain (other parts from reference TRBV7-2 and TRBJ2-1): GAGVSQSPSNKVTEKGKDVELRCDPISGHTALYWYRQSLGQGLEFLIYFQGNSAPDKSGLPSDRFSAERTGGSVSTLTIQRTQQEDSAVYLCASSFLPGTGTNEQFFGPGTRLTVL.

Points on this clonotype: This sequence may be a read error, since a much larger clone differs from it by one base. The chain combines TRBV29-1 with TRBJ1-2; 7 bases fit TRBD1. The CDR3 has 12 amino acids. V lost 7 bases and J lost 4; bases outside the gene matches: 6. Germline lookup yields CDR1 SQVTM and CDR2 ANQGSEA. The CDR3 sequence: CSAKTGSYGYTF. The CDR3 coding sequence is TGCAGCGCGAAGACAGGGAGCTATGGCTACACCTTC.

V and J are TRBV24-1 and TRBJ2-1; 15 nucleotides line up with TRBD2. Germline assignment: CDR1 KGHDR and CDR2 SFDVKD. The CDR3 runs to 16 residues. With 8 bases clipped from V and 6 bases from J, the junction kept 7 bases outside the gene matches. The DNA of the CDR3 is TGTGCCACCATGAGGACTAGCGGGGGGGCCGCCAATGAGCAGTTCTTC. Protein: CATMRTSGGAANEQFF.

The chain combines TRBV7-2 with TRBJ2-3, with TRBD2 as a possible D gene (5 bases). V was trimmed by 1 base and J by 4 bases, leaving 9 bases between them. The CDR3 runs 14 residues. Germline V gene sequence: CDR1 SGHTA, CDR2 FQGNSA. CDR3 bases: TGTGCCAGCAGCTTAGGGCCGGGGTCAGATACGCAGTATTTT. Translation gives CASSLGPGSDTQYF.

This chain joins TRBV7-2 and TRBJ1-1, with D unclear. The germline V and J ends were trimmed by 4 bases and 1 base, with 13 bases remaining between them. CDR3 length: 15 residues. Germline lookup yields CDR1 SGHTA and CDR2 FQGNSA. In nucleotides, the CDR3 is TGTGCCAGCAGCTCCCCCCCAGGAAGGAACACTGAAGCTTTCTTT. This sequence encodes CASSSPPGRNTEAFF.

The CDR3 coding sequence is TGTGCCAGCAGCTTCCGGGACAGGGTAAACGAGCAGTACTTC. It yields the protein CASSFRDRVNEQYF. The chain has TRBV7-2 and TRBJ2-4; 9 bases match TRBD1. Judging by the DNA end, TRBJ2-7 fits better; the J call may be wrong. Germline V gene lookup returns CDR1 SGHTA and CDR2 FQGNSA. The CDR3 has 14 amino acids.

The chain employs TRBV13 and TRBJ2-5, with D possibly being TRBD2 (6 bases). Germline CDR1 reads PRHDT; CDR2 reads FYEKMQ (reference sequence). This CDR3 has 17 amino acids. V lost 0 bases to trimming and J lost 2 bases, with 16 bases between them. CDR3 residues: CASSLGGSRRVQETQYF. For the CDR3, the DNA is TGTGCCAGCAGCTTAGGCGGTTCGAGGAGGGTTCAAGAGACCCAGTACTTC.

The chain's CDR3 is CASTLQGSGGEQYF. CDR3 DNA sequence: TGTGCCAGCACCCTCCAGGGCTCTGGCGGCGAGCAGTACTTC. The chain links TRBV11-3 to TRBJ2-7; TRBD1 is a possible D gene (5 bases). The length of the CDR3 is 14 residues. V gave up 7 bases and J gave up 6 bases, with 19 bases separating them. Germline-derived CDR1 and CDR2 are SGHNT and YENEEA. Full variable domain (outside the CDR3, taken from reference TRBV11-3 and TRBJ2-7): EAGVVQSPRYKIIEKKQPVAFWCNPISGHNTLYWYLQNLGQGPELLIRYENEEAVDDSQLPKDRFSAERLKGVDSTLKIQPAELGDSAVYLCASTLQGSGGEQYFGPGTRLTVT.

Comments on this clonotype: Just one base apart from a much larger clone, this may be a read error. The chain recombines TRBV20-1 with TRBJ1-4; a possible D gene is TRBD1 (6 bases). Germline V CDR1 and CDR2: DFQATT, SNEGSKA (reference sequence). CDR3 length: 16 amino acids. This CDR3 reads CSASNSGRGNNEKPFF. CDR3 sequence (DNA): TGCAGTGCATCCAATTCGGGGAGGGGGAATAATGAAAAACCGTTTTTT.